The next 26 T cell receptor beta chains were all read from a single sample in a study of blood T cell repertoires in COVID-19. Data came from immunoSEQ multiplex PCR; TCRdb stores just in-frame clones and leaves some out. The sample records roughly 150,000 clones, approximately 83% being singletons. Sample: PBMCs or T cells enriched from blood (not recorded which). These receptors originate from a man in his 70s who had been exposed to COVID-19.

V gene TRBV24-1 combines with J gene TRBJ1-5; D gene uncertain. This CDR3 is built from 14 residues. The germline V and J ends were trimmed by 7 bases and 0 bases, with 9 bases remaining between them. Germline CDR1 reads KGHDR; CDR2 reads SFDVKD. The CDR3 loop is CATSRRDSNQPQHF. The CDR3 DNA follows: TGTGCCACCAGCCGGAGAGATAGCAATCAGCCCCAGCATTTT.

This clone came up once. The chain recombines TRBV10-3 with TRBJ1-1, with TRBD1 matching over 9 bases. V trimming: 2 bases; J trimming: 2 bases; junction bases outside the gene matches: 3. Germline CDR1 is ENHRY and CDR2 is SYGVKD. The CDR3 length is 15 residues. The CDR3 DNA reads TGTGCCATCAGTGAGCACAGGGGGCAAAACACTGAAGCTTTCTTT. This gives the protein CAISEHRGQNTEAFF.

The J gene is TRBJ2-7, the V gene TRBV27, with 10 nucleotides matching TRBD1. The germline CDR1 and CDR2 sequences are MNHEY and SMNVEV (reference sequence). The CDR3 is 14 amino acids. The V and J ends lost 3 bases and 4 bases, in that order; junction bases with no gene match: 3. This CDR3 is CASSLTGGWYEQYF. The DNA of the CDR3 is TGTGCCAGCAGTTTGACAGGGGGCTGGTACGAGCAGTACTTC.

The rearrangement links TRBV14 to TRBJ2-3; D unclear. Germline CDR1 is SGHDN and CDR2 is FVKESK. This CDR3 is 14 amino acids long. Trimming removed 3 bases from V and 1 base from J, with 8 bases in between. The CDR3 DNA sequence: TGTGCCAGCAGCCAGCAGGCACGCACAGATACGCAGTATTTT. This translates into CASSQQARTDTQYF.

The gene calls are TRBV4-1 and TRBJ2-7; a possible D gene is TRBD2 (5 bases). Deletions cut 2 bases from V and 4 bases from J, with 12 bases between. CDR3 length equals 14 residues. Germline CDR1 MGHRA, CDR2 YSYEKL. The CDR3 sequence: CASSQPLRGYEQYF. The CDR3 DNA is TGCGCCAGCAGCCAACCCCTACGGGGATACGAGCAGTACTTC.

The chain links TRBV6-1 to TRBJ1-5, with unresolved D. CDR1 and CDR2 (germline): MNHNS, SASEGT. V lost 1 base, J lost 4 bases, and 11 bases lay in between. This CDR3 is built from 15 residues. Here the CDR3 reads CASSEGQGTNQPQHF. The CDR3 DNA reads TGTGCCAGCAGTGAAGGACAAGGAACTAATCAGCCCCAGCATTTT.

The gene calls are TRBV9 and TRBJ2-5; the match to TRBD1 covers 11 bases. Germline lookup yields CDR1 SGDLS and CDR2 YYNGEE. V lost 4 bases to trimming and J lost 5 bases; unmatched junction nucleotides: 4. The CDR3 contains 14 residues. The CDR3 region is CASSSGQGAETQYF. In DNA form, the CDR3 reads TGTGCCAGCAGCTCCGGACAGGGGGCTGAGACCCAGTACTTC.

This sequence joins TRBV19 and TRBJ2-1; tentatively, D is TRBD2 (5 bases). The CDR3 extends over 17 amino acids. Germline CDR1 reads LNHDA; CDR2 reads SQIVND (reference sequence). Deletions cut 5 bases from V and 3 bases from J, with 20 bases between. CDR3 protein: CASSLGEAETFYNEQFF. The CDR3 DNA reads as TGTGCCAGTAGTCTTGGGGAAGCGGAAACATTCTACAATGAGCAGTTCTTC. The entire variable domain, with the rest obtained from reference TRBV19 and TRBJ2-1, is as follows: DGGITQSPKYLFRKEGQNVTLSCEQNLNHDAMYWYRQDPGQGLRLIYYSQIVNDFQKGDIAEGYSVSREKKESFPLTVTSAQKNPTAFYLCASSLGEAETFYNEQFFGPGTRLTVL.

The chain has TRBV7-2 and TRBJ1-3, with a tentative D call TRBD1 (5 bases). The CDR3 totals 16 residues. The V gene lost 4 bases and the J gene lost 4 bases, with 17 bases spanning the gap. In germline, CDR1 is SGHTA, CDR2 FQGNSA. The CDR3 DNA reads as TGTGCCAGCAGCTCGAATCCAGGGATCGCCGGAAACACCATATATTTT. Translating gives CASSSNPGIAGNTIYF.

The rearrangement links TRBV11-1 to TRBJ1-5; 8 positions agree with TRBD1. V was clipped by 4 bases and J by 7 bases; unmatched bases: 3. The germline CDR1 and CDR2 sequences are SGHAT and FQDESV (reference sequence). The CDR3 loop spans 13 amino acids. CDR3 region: CASSSQGDQPQHF. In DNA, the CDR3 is TGTGCCAGCAGCTCACAGGGGGACCAGCCCCAGCATTTT.

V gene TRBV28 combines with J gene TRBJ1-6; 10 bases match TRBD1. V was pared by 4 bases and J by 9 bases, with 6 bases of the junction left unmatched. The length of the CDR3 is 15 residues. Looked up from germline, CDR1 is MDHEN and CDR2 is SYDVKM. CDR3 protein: CASSYPTGGSSPLHF. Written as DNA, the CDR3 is TGTGCCAGCAGTTACCCGACAGGGGGCTCTTCACCCCTCCACTTT.

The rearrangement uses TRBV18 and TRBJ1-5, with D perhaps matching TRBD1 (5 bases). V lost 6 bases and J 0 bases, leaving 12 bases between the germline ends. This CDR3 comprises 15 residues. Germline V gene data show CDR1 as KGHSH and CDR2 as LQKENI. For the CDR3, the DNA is TGTGCCAGCTCCAGGGAGGCGATTAGCAATCAGCCCCAGCATTTT. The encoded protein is CASSREAISNQPQHF.

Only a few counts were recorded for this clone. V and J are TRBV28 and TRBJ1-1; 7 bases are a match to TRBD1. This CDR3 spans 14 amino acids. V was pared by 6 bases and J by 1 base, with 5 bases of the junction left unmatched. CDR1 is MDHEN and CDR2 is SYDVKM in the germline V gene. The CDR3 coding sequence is TGTGCCAGCAGGACCGGGACAGCGAACACTGAAGCTTTCTTT. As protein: CASRTGTANTEAFF.

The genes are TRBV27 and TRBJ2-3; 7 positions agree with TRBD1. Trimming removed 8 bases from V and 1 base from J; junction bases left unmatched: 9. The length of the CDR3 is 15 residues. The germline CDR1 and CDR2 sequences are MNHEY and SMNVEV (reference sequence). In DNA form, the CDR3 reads TGTGCCAGCGCGCCGAGGGGGCTAGGCACAGATACGCAGTATTTT. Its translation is CASAPRGLGTDTQYF.

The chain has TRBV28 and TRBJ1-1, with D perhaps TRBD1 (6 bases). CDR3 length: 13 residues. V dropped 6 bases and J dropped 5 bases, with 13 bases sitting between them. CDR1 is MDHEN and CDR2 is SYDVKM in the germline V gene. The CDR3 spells CASSYTGRTEAFF. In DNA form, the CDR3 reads TGTGCCAGCAGCTACACAGGGCGGACTGAAGCTTTCTTT.

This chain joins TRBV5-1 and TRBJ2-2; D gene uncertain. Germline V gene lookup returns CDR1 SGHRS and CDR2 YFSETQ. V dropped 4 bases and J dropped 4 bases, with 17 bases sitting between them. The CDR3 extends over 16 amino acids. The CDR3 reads CASSPAPTAGTGELFF. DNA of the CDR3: TGCGCCAGCAGCCCAGCCCCCACAGCAGGCACCGGGGAGCTGTTTTTT. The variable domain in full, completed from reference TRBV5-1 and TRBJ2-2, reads KAGVTQTPRYLIKTRGQQVTLSCSPISGHRSVSWYQQTPGQGLQFLFEYFSETQRNKGNFPGRFSGRQFSNSRSEMNVSTLELGDSALYLCASSPAPTAGTGELFFGEGSRLTVL.

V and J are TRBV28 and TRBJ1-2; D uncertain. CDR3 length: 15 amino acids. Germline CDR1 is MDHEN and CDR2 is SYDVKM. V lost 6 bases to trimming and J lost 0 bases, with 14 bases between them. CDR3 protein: CASSGRGVSNYGYTF. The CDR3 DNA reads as TGTGCCAGCAGCGGGAGAGGTGTCTCTAACTATGGCTACACCTTC.

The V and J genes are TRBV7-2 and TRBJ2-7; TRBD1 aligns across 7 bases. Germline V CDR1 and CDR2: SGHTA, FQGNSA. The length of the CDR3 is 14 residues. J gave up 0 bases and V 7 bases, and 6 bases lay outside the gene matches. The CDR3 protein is CASTMGQSSYEQYF. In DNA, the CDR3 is TGTGCCAGCACTATGGGACAGAGCTCCTACGAGCAGTACTTC.

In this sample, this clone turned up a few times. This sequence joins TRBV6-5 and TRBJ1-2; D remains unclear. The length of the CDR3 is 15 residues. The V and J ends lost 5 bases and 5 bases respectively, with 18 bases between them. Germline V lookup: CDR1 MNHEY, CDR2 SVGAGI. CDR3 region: CASSPNGLIWYGYTF. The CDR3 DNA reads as TGTGCCAGCAGTCCCAACGGACTGATTTGGTATGGCTACACCTTC.

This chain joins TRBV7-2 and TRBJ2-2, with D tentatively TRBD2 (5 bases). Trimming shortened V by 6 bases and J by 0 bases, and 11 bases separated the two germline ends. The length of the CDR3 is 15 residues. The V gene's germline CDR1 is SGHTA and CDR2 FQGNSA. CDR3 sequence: CASRVAPSNTGELFF. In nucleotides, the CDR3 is TGTGCCAGCAGGGTAGCGCCGTCGAACACCGGGGAGCTGTTTTTT. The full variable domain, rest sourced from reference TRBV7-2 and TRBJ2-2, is GAGVSQSPSNKVTEKGKDVELRCDPISGHTALYWYRQSLGQGLEFLIYFQGNSAPDKSGLPSDRFSAERTGGSVSTLTIQRTQQEDSAVYLCASRVAPSNTGELFFGEGSRLTVL.

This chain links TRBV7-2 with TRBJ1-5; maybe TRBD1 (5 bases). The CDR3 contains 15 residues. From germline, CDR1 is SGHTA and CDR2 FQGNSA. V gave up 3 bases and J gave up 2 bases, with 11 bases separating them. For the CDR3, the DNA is TGTGCCAGCAGCTTGGGGGGTAGGGGCAATCAGCCCCAGCATTTT. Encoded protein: CASSLGGRGNQPQHF.

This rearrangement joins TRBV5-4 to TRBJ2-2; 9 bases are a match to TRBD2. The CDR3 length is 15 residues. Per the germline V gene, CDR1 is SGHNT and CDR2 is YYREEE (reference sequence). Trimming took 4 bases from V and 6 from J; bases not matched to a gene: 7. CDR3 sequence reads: CASSLGGGGAGELFF. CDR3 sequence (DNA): TGTGCCAGCAGCCTGGGCGGCGGGGGGGCCGGGGAGCTGTTTTTT.

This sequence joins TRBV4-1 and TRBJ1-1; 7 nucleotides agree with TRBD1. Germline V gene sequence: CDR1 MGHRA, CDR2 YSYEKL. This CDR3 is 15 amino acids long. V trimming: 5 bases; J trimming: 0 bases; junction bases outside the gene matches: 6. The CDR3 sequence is CASSSRQGVNTEAFF. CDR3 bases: TGCGCCAGCAGCTCTAGACAGGGTGTGAACACTGAAGCTTTCTTT.

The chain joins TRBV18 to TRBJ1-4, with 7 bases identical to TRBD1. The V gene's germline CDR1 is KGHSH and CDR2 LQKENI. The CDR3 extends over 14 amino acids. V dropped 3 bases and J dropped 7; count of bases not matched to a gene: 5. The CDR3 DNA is TGTGCCAGCTCACCGCAAACAGGGGTTGAAAAACTGTTTTTT. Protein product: CASSPQTGVEKLFF.

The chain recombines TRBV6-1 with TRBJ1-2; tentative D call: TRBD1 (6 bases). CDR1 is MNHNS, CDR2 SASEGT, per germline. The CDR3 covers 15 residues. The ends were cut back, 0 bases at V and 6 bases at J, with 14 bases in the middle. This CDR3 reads CASSEAGLTGNGYTF. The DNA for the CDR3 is TGTGCCAGCAGTGAAGCTGGGTTAACAGGGAATGGCTACACCTTC.

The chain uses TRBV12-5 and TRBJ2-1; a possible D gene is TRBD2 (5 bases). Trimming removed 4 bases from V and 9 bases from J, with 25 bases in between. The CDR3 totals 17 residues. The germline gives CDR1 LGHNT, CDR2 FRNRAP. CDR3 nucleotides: TGTGCTAGTGGTTACATGAGCCGACTGGACGGTGCGGGTGAGCAGTTCTTC. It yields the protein CASGYMSRLDGAGEQFF.